Listed below are T cell receptor beta chains from one sample, sequenced in a study of OX40 agonist ivuxolimab in advanced cancers. TCRdb keeps only in-frame clones here, not all; method: immunoSEQ multiplex PCR. The sample carries more than 65,000 clones, roughly three quarters recorded once. Source: CD4+ or CD8+ T cells sorted from blood, taken in a trial of the OX40 agonist ivuxolimab. Receptor source: an adult with an advanced solid tumor such as melanoma, head and neck, liver or kidney cancer. The conserved cysteine and the conserved F or W are not part of the CDR3 here.

TRBV28 | ASTVDYYEQY
TRBV9 | ASRGSSWVQY
TRBV11-2 | ASSPWEGAGINEQF
TRBV29-1 | SVEEGQGTLYEQY
TRBV7-2 | ASSLDSSTDTQY
TRBV6-1 | ASSPGLNSNQPQH
TRBV29-1 | SVEVAQGGHYGYT
TRBV16 | ASSLSVNEKLF
TRBV21-1 | ASSNGAGERGYT
TRBV14 | ASSHRPETQY
TRBV5-5 | ASSPHAREDYGYT
TRBV5-1 | ASSADGTDTQY
TRBV5-1 | ASSTNTAYGYT
TRBV7-2 | ASSLGGSAYEQY
TRBV7-2 | ASSLAQDRAYEQY
TRBV19 | ASSPGTGVTNEKLF
TRBV6-1 | ASSDRGWSHGYT
TRBV11-2 | ASSARTIYEQY
TRBV6-5 | ASSKDSYNQPQH
TRBV5-1 | ASSLDRSSYT
TRBV7-2 | ASSPRDRAQETQY
TRBV6-5 | ASQGAHGYT
TRBV4-3 | ASSQDMPRGREKLF
TRBV6-6 | ASSYGDWSSSYEQY
TRBV27 | ASSLGTGGAWSGELF
TRBV7-2 | ASSLGGQNTEAF
TRBV5-1 | ASSLPGRWETQY
TRBV7-9 | ASSLEEWGLYGYT
TRBV18 | ASSPTRGVSYEQY
TRBV19 | ASSTGQGAYGANVLT
TRBV29-1 | SVALNTEAF
TRBV5-1 | ASSWTLAGDSSDTQY
TRBV19 | ASMNGGGSSYGYT
TRBV2 | ASRNSQSKTQY
TRBV19 | ASTGQGGHEQF
TRBV6-5 | ASSRNRASYNEQF
TRBV29-1 | SVQEGPDTQY
TRBV27 | ASSFGYRGETQY
TRBV7-2 | ASSPAALKGYT
TRBV5-8 | ASSPGLAGGSTGELF
TRBV10-1 | ASTFGSTSRTAEQF
TRBV15 | ATSRDWDSDYGYT
TRBV5-1 | ASSLGTGGTGELF
TRBV7-2 | ASSLEGASAEKLF
TRBV19 | ASSIRTSGNTGELF
TRBV5-4 | ASSSGGRVGLGYT
TRBV7-2 | ASSYSGGINEKLF
TRBV5-6 | ASSLVNTGAVTYEQY
TRBV9 | ASSLSGNLNYGYT